This T cell receptor beta chain was recovered during a study of human T cells and chemical hapten exposure. Background on the study: TCR yields per sample varied, mainly owing to small pooled library volume differences.

The germline gives CDR1 SQVTM, CDR2 ANQGSEA. V lost 6 bases and J lost 7; bases outside the gene matches: 6. This CDR3 comprises 12 residues. Points from the study as a whole: Given that the donors had alopecia, their immune response may differ from that seen in healthy people. Large CDR3 similarity clusters arose significantly more often from expanded TCRs than from controls. TCRs exceeding 1 in 1000 frequency stayed unchanged with DPC sensitization.

TCRdb reprocessed the RACE reads with MiXCR, giving one entry per CDR3 protein. The table has about 120,000 distinct CDR3 sequences, around 10% seen once. With respect to this clonotype: Its antigen is unknown.

Time point noted: patch test 3, about 24 weeks after DPC sensitization. The treatment is: therapeutic diphenylcyclopropenone sensitization with weekly scalp DPC. Sequenced here: whole blood, sampled in connection with sensitization to the hapten diphenylcyclopropenone (DPC). This chain connects TRBV29-1 to TRBJ1-1; 9 nucleotides match TRBD1. The clonotype comes from a woman aged 50 to 60 with alopecia areata. Some clones in this sample may be carry-over from other donors' samples. CDR3 in amino acids: CSVDRGIGEAFF. CDR3 coding DNA: TGCAGCGTCGACAGGGGGATAGGTGAAGCTTTCTTT.